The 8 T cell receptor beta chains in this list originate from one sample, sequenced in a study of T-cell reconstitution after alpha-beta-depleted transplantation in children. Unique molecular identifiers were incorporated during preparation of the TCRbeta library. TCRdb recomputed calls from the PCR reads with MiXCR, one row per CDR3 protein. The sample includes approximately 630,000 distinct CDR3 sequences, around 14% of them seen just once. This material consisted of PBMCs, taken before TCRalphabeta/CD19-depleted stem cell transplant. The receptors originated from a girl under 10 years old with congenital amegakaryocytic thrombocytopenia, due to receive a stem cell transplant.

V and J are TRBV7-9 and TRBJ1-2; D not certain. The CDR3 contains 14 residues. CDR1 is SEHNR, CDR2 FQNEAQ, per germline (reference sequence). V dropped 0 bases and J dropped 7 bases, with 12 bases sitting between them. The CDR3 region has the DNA TGTGCCAGCAGCTTAGCGCGGAGTTGGGCTGGCTACACCTTC. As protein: CASSLARSWAGYTF.

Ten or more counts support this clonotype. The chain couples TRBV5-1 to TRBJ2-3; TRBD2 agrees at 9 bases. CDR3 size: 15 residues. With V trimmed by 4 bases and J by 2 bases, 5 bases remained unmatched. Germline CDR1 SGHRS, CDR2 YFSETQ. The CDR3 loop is CASSGGLAFTDTQYF. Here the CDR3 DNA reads TGCGCCAGCAGCGGGGGACTAGCTTTCACAGATACGCAGTATTTT. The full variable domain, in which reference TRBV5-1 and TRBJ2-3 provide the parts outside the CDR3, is KAGVTQTPRYLIKTRGQQVTLSCSPISGHRSVSWYQQTPGQGLQFLFEYFSETQRNKGNFPGRFSGRQFSNSRSEMNVSTLELGDSALYLCASSGGLAFTDTQYFGPGTRLTVL.

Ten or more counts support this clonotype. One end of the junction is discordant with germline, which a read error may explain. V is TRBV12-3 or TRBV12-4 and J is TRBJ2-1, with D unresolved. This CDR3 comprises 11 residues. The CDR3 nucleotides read TGTGCCAGCAGTCTCGGCCCGCGTCACCTCTTC. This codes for CASSLGPRHLF.

Written as DNA, the CDR3 is TGTGCCAGCAGTTTGCCTAGCCTGAATGAGCAGTTCTTC. It is translated as CASSLPSLNEQFF. The chain couples TRBV12-3 or TRBV12-4 to TRBJ2-1; D may be TRBD2 (5 bases). The CDR3 runs to 13 residues. V gave up 3 bases and J gave up 7 bases, with 10 bases separating them.

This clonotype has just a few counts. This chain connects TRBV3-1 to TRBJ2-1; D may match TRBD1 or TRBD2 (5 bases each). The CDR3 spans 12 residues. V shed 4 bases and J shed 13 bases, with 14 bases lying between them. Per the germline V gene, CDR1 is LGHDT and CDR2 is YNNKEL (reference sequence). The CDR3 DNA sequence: TGTGCCAGCAGCCCCGGCGTGTGGGACCAGTTCTTC. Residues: CASSPGVWDQFF.

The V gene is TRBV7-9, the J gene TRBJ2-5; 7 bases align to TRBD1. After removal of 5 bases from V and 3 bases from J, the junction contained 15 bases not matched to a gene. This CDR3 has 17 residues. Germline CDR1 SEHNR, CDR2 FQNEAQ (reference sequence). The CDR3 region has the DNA TGTGCCAGCAGCCCGCGGACAGGCCTACGTACCGAAGAGACCCAGTACTTC. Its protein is CASSPRTGLRTEETQYF.

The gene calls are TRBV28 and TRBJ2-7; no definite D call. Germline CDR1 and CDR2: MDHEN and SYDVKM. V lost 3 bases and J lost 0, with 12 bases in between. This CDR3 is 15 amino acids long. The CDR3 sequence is CASSFPHTSSYEQYF. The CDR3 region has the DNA TGTGCCAGCAGTTTCCCGCATACAAGCTCCTACGAGCAGTACTTC.

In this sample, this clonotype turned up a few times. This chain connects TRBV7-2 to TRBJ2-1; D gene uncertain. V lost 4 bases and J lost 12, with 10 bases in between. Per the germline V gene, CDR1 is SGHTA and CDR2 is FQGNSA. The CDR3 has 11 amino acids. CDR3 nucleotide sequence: TGTGCCAGCAGCTCCCTTCCGTGGCAGTTCTTC. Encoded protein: CASSSLPWQFF. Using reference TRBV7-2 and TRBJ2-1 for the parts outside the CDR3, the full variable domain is GAGVSQSPSNKVTEKGKDVELRCDPISGHTALYWYRQSLGQGLEFLIYFQGNSAPDKSGLPSDRFSAERTGGSVSTLTIQRTQQEDSAVYLCASSSLPWQFFGPGTRLTVL.